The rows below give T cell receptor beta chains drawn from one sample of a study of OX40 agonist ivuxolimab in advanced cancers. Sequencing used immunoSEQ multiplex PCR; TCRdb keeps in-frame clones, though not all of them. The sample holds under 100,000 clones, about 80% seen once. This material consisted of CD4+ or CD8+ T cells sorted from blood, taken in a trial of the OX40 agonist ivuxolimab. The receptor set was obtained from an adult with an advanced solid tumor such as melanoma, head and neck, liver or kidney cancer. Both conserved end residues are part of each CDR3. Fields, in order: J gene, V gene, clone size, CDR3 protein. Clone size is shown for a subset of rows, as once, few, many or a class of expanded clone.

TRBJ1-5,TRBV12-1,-,CASSFEGTGEYSNQPQHF
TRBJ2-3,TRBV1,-,CTSSLFTGGFTDTQYF
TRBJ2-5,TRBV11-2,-,CASSPDRGSETQYF
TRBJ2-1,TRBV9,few,CASSVRSGRPGSSYNEQFF
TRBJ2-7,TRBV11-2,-,CASSSRGDPYEQYF
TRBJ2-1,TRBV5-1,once,CASSPLAGLGGNEQFF
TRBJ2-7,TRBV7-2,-,CASITERGRTRYEQYF
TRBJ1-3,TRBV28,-,CASGAGGLAGNTIYF
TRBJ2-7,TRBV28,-,CASSRDSALYEQYF
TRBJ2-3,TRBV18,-,CASSPRGRAGTDTQYF
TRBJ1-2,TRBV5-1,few,CASSLDGNYGYTF
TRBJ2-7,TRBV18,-,CASSLGQGTYEQYF
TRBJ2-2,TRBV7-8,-,CASSLALGAAGELFF
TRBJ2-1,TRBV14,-,CASSPQTSGNVF
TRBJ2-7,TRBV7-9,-,CASSLGGQGVDEQYF
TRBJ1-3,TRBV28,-,CASSLPQVDGNTIYF
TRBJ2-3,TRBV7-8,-,CASSPSGGARDTQYF
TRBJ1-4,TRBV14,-,CASSHGRGEKLFF
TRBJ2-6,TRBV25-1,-,CASAPRWGGGANVLTF
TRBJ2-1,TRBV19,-,CASSPRLTYNEQFF